The 25 T cell receptor beta chains reported below all come from one sample, sequenced in a study of neurological immune-mediated disorders. One entry per CDR3 protein, called by TCRdb with MiXCR from the 5' RACE reads. This table holds 47,000 or so distinct CDR3 sequences, approximately 11% found once. Regarding time point: longitudinal time-point 1 (baseline). Sequencing was performed on PBMCs. The receptor source for this set is a woman aged 40 to 50 in good health.

Ten or more counts support this clonotype. This chain joins TRBV7-7 and TRBJ2-2, with no clear D. Germline V CDR1 and CDR2: SSHAT, FNYEAQ (reference sequence). V was clipped by 1 base and J by 6 bases, with 9 bases between them. CDR3 length: 14 amino acids. CDR3 bases: TGTGCCAGCAGCTTAGGCGACCGGGCCGGGGAGCTGTTTTTT. Amino acids: CASSLGDRAGELFF.

This clonotype has ten or more counts. The rearrangement uses TRBV12-3 or TRBV12-4 and TRBJ1-1; D is undetermined. Trimming took 3 bases from V and 7 from J, leaving 15 bases between them. The CDR3 totals 14 residues. CDR3: CASSFSGPGGEAFF. The CDR3 nucleotides are TGTGCCAGCAGTTTCTCAGGACCCGGCGGTGAAGCTTTCTTT.

V usage is TRBV7-9 and J usage is TRBJ2-2; D gene unclear. V was pared by 10 bases and J by 5 bases, with 14 bases between. The CDR3 runs 13 residues. Germline loops: CDR1 SEHNR, CDR2 FQNEAQ (reference sequence). The CDR3, as DNA: TGTGCCACCGGGTGGATGAGGACCGGGGAGCTGTTTTTT. This sequence encodes CATGWMRTGELFF.

This clonotype was observed a few times. The chain uses TRBV6-2 or TRBV6-3 and TRBJ2-1; 13 positions match TRBD2. J gave up 7 bases and V 6 bases, and 6 bases lay outside the gene matches. The length of the CDR3 is 15 residues. Germline values: CDR1 MNHEY, CDR2 SVGEGT. The DNA of the CDR3 is TGTGCCAGCAGACTAGCGGGAGGGCCAGGGAATGAGCAGTTCTTC. The encoded protein is CASRLAGGPGNEQFF.

This clonotype occurred many times. The chain employs TRBV27 and TRBJ2-7; 11 nucleotides agree with TRBD1. This CDR3 has 16 residues. The V gene's germline CDR1 is MNHEY and CDR2 SMNVEV (reference sequence). V shed 4 bases and J 3 bases; nucleotides not matched to a gene: 8. This CDR3 is CASSSRPGQGDYEQYF. The CDR3 nucleotides read TGTGCCAGCAGTTCCCGACCGGGACAGGGGGACTACGAGCAGTACTTC.

This clonotype has at least ten counts. The chain links TRBV20-1 to TRBJ1-2; possible D gene TRBD1, 5 bases. Germline CDR1 is DFQATT and CDR2 is SNEGSKA (reference sequence). Trimming shortened V by 5 bases and J by 7 bases, and 32 bases separated the two germline ends. The CDR3 has 18 residues. The CDR3 spells CSAWRKRDLGMERSGYTF. In DNA, the CDR3 is TGCAGTGCTTGGCGTAAGAGGGACCTTGGGATGGAGAGGAGTGGCTACACCTTC.

This clonotype was recorded at least ten times. The chain carries TRBV21-1 and TRBJ1-1; the DNA was not compared with TRBD1, the D call given in the table. TRBV21-1 is given as a pseudogene. The CDR3 runs 18 residues. The CDR3 reads CASSLRPGQGAVNTEAFF. The DNA for the CDR3 is TGTGCCAGCAGCCTACGCCCGGGACAGGGGGCCGTGAACACTGAAGCTTTCTTT.

Many counts were recorded for this clonotype. The J gene is TRBJ1-1, the V gene TRBV5-1, with 7 bases aligning to TRBD1. Germline V gives CDR1 SGHRS, CDR2 YFSETQ. This CDR3 is built from 15 residues. V gave up 1 base and J gave up 4 bases; unmatched junction bases: 7. The CDR3 DNA is TGCGCCAGCAGCTTGAGGGGGGGACAGCGCACTGAAGCTTTCTTT. Residues: CASSLRGGQRTEAFF.

This clonotype was detected ten times or more. The chain joins TRBV11-2 to TRBJ2-1; perhaps TRBD2 as D (6 bases). V was clipped by 3 bases and J by 6 bases, with 27 bases between them. This CDR3 contains 19 residues. Germline lookup yields CDR1 SGHAT and CDR2 FQNNGV. CDR3 bases: TGTGCCAGCAGCTTTGGGTTTTATTCCCGGACTAAAGGGAGCAATGAGCAGTTCTTC. Translating gives CASSFGFYSRTKGSNEQFF.

In this sample, this clonotype turned up many times. J is TRBJ2-2 and V is TRBV20-1; the match to TRBD2 covers 8 bases. The germline V gene encodes CDR1 DFQATT and CDR2 SNEGSKA (reference sequence). Trimming removed 3 bases from V and 7 bases from J; junction bases left unmatched: 7. This CDR3 region has 14 residues. The CDR3 nucleotides are TGCAGTGCTAGCCCCGGGGGGGCGGTCGGGGAGCTGTTTTTT. Translation: CSASPGGAVGELFF.

In the case of this clonotype: A much larger clone lies one base from this, so it may be a read error. This rearrangement joins TRBV9 to TRBJ2-7; D gene ambiguous. The V end lost 6 bases, the J end lost 3 bases, and 19 bases lay between the germline ends. The CDR3 runs 15 residues. Germline CDR1 SGDLS, CDR2 YYNGEE. Here the CDR3 DNA reads TGTGCCAGCACCCCTTCCCCATCGGTAGGCTACGAGCAGTACTTC. Translated: CASTPSPSVGYEQYF. The full variable domain, rest sourced from reference TRBV9 and TRBJ2-7, is DSGVTQTPKHLITATGQRVTLRCSPRSGDLSVYWYQQSLDQGLQFLIQYYNGEERAKGNILERFSAQQFPDLHSELNLSSLELGDSALYFCASTPSPSVGYEQYFGPGTRLTVT.

This clonotype was observed at least ten times. The gene calls are TRBV5-1 and TRBJ2-1; 8 bases agree with TRBD1. This CDR3 contains 17 residues. Germline V CDR1 and CDR2: SGHRS, YFSETQ. J gave up 7 bases and V 5 bases, and 17 bases lay outside the gene matches. The CDR3 bases are TGCGCCAGCAGTCGTCTACCCGAGCAGGGGGCAAGGAATGAGCAGTTCTTC. Protein sequence: CASSRLPEQGARNEQFF.

This clonotype was counted ten times or more. This chain connects TRBV20-1 to TRBJ2-7, with a weak D call TRBD2 (6 bases). The CDR3 consists of 15 residues. Germline assignment: CDR1 DFQATT and CDR2 SNEGSKA (reference sequence). The CDR3: CSIKGYRDLNFEQYF. In nucleotides, the CDR3 is TGCAGCATAAAGGGGTACCGGGACTTAAACTTCGAGCAGTACTTC.

Ten or more counts support this clonotype. This chain's CDR3 is CASSLFRDRGRSNSPLHF. CDR3 bases: TGCGCCAGCAGCTTATTCCGGGACAGGGGGCGCAGTAATTCACCCCTCCACTTT. The genes are TRBV5-1 and TRBJ1-6; TRBD1 aligns across 12 bases. Germline CDR1 reads SGHRS; CDR2 reads YFSETQ. The trim removed 2 bases at V and 6 bases at J, leaving 9 bases unmatched. The CDR3 runs 18 residues.

For this clonotype: Given a much more abundant clone one base away, this may be a read error. V gene TRBV5-1 combines with J gene TRBJ2-5; the match to TRBD1 covers 7 bases. Germline V gene sequence: CDR1 SGHRS, CDR2 YFSETQ. The CDR3 has 14 amino acids. DNA for the CDR3: TGCGCCAGCAGCCCCGGACAGGAGCAAGAGACCCCGTACTTC. Translation gives CASSPGQEQETPYF.

The table lists this clonotype with many counts. As DNA, the CDR3 is TGTGCCAGCAGCTTGGTACTAGCGGGGAAGAGCTCCTACAATGAGCAGTTCTTC. Translation: CASSLVLAGKSSYNEQFF. The V gene is TRBV5-6, the J gene TRBJ2-1; 10 bases map to TRBD2. V lost 0 bases and J lost 0; bases outside the gene matches: 6. Germline V lookup: CDR1 SGHDT, CDR2 YYEEEE. This CDR3 region has 18 residues.

Many counts were recorded for this clonotype. The chain is built from TRBV12-3 or TRBV12-4 and TRBJ1-5; D might be TRBD1 (5 bases). This CDR3 contains 14 residues. Trimming removed 5 bases from V and 9 bases from J, with 17 bases in between. The chain's CDR3 is CASSKGQRDRPQHF. The CDR3 DNA reads TGTGCCAGCAGTAAAGGACAACGGGACCGGCCCCAGCATTTT.

This clonotype occurred many times. The rearrangement uses TRBV7-2 and TRBJ1-4; 8 bases fit TRBD1. The germline V gene encodes CDR1 SGHTA and CDR2 FQGNSA. Trimming removed 5 bases from V and 7 bases from J; junction bases left unmatched: 9. The CDR3 totals 15 residues. The CDR3: CASSTMTGAGEKLFF. The CDR3 DNA sequence: TGTGCCAGCAGCACAATGACAGGGGCGGGTGAAAAACTGTTTTTT.

This clonotype was counted many times. The chain recombines TRBV6-6 with TRBJ2-7; a weak D match, TRBD2 (5 bases). The CDR3 totals 15 residues. Per germline, CDR1 MNHNY and CDR2 SVGAGI (reference sequence). Deletions cut 7 bases from V and 3 bases from J, with 19 bases between. In DNA, the CDR3 is TGTGCCAGCAATTCCGAGGGCGTCTCTCACTACGAGCAGTACTTC. It encodes CASNSEGVSHYEQYF.

This clonotype has ten or more counts. The genes are TRBV9 and TRBJ2-4; D perhaps matches TRBD1 (5 bases). Trimming pared 0 bases from V and 8 bases from J, leaving 12 bases between. The CDR3 has 14 residues. Germline CDR1 SGDLS, CDR2 YYNGEE. CDR3 nucleotides: TGTGCCAGCAGCGTAGCTCCCCAGGGCGACATTCAGTACTTC. It is translated as CASSVAPQGDIQYF.

Ten or more counts support this clonotype. This chain connects TRBV9 to TRBJ2-5; TRBD2 might be the D (6 bases). The V and J ends lost 3 bases and 5 bases respectively, with 8 bases between them. The germline gives CDR1 SGDLS, CDR2 YYNGEE. This CDR3 has 12 residues. CDR3 amino acids: CASSAAGETQYF. The CDR3 nucleotides are TGTGCCAGCAGCGCCGCGGGGGAGACCCAGTACTTC.

The table lists this clonotype with many counts. The chain joins TRBV3-1 to TRBJ2-7, with D tentatively TRBD1 or TRBD2 (5 bases each). This CDR3 is built from 14 residues. V was trimmed by 1 base and J by 3 bases, leaving 10 bases between them. Germline V gene lookup returns CDR1 LGHDT and CDR2 YNNKEL (reference sequence). The CDR3 loop is CASSQVWGNYEQYF. CDR3 nucleotides: TGTGCCAGCAGCCAAGTCTGGGGGAACTACGAGCAGTACTTC.

This clonotype was recorded many times. The rearrangement uses TRBV5-1 and TRBJ2-2; TRBD1 is a possible D gene (6 bases). This CDR3 is built from 13 residues. Germline values: CDR1 SGHRS, CDR2 YFSETQ. The V end lost 5 bases, the J end lost 4 bases, and 9 bases lay between the germline ends. The CDR3 loop is CASRGQSTGELFF. The CDR3 nucleotides read TGCGCCAGCAGAGGACAGTCCACCGGGGAGCTGTTTTTT.

In this sample, this clonotype turned up many times. The chain couples TRBV7-9 to TRBJ1-1; 7 nucleotides agree with TRBD1. The germline gives CDR1 SEHNR, CDR2 FQNEAQ (reference sequence). V was clipped by 5 bases and J by 4 bases; unmatched bases: 7. The CDR3 contains 14 residues. In DNA form, the CDR3 reads TGTGCCAGCAGCAAAAACAGGGGAATCACTGAAGCTTTCTTT. This gives the protein CASSKNRGITEAFF.

This clonotype occurred many times. The rearrangement links TRBV3-1 to TRBJ1-1, with D unresolved. The ends were cut back, 4 bases at V and 11 bases at J, with 23 bases in the middle. Germline loops: CDR1 LGHDT, CDR2 YNNKEL (reference sequence). The CDR3 is made up of 15 amino acids. In DNA, the CDR3 is TGTGCCAGCAGCCTCGGAGGAGGACTACGGATCGAGGCTTTCTTT. This encodes CASSLGGGLRIEAFF.